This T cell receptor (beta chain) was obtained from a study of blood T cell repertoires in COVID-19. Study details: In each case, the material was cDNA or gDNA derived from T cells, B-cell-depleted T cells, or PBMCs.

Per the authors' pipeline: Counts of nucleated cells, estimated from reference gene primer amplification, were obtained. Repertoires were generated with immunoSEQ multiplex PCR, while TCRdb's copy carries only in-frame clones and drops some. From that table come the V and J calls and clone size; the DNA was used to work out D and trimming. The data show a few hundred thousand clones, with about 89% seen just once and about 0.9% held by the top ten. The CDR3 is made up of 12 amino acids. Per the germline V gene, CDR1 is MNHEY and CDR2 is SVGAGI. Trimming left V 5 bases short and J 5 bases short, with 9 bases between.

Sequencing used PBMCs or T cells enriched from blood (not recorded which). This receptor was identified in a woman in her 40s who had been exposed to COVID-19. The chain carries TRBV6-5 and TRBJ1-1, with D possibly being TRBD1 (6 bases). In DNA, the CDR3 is TGTGCCAGCAGTAACAGGGAGACTGAAGCTTTCTTT. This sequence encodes CASSNRETEAFF.